Shown below are 12 T cell receptor beta chains from a single sample sequenced in a study of low-dose radiotherapy and immunotherapy resistance in tumors. Primers used for first-strand cDNA, a TRAV- and TRBV-specific set, covered both alpha and beta chains. With a V-primer adapter and a constant-region primer, TCRs were amplified for roughly 18 PCR cycles. Each CDR3 protein is one row after TCRdb ran MiXCR on the reads. The sample lists 70,000 to 90,000 distinct CDR3 sequences; 15% to 20% were seen once. The time point was: before trial treatment. This material consisted of PBMCs, taken before treatment. The receptors shown here come from a male donor with prostate cancer.

This clonotype has ten or more counts. The V gene is TRBV29-1, the J gene TRBJ2-3, with 9 nucleotides matching TRBD1. The CDR3 is 15 residues long. The germline CDR1 and CDR2 sequences are SQVTM and ANQGSEA. V lost 0 bases, J lost 1 base, and 2 bases stayed unmatched. CDR3 nucleotide sequence: TGCAGCGTTGAAGATTGGGACAGGGGCACAGATACGCAGTATTTT. This gives the protein CSVEDWDRGTDTQYF.

This clonotype showed up many times. The J gene is TRBJ2-5, the V gene TRBV20-1; D gene ambiguous. V lost 6 bases, J lost 2 bases, and 19 bases lay in between. Germline-derived CDR1 and CDR2 are DFQATT and SNEGSKA (reference sequence). There are 15 residues in the CDR3. The CDR3 nucleotides read TGCAGTGCCTCCACTCCCGTAGGACGTCAAGAGACCCAGTACTTC. Residues: CSASTPVGRQETQYF.

This clonotype was detected ten times or more. The genes are TRBV7-3 and TRBJ2-7, with 8 bases aligning to TRBD1. The germline V gene has CDR1 SGHTA and CDR2 FQGTGA. V lost 5 bases to trimming and J lost 5 bases; unmatched junction nucleotides: 11. The CDR3 is 15 amino acids. The CDR3 coding sequence is TGTGCCAGCAGCCTCCCCCGGACAGGGTGGAACGAGCAGTACTTC. This sequence encodes CASSLPRTGWNEQYF.

In its sample, this clonotype was seen many times. This sequence joins TRBV14 and TRBJ2-1, with TRBD1 identical over 7 bases. V lost 0 bases, J lost 4 bases, and 6 bases stayed unmatched. Germline values: CDR1 SGHDN, CDR2 FVKESK. This CDR3 is built from 16 residues. The DNA of the CDR3 is TGTGCCAGCAGCCAAGAAGTAGGGGGCGGATACAATGAGCAGTTCTTC. Protein sequence: CASSQEVGGGYNEQFF.

The chain combines TRBV7-8 with TRBJ2-2; TRBD2 might be the D (6 bases). Per the germline V gene, CDR1 is SGHVS and CDR2 is FQNEAQ. This CDR3 has 16 residues. Trimming removed 4 bases at V and 2 bases at J, with 14 bases between. CDR3 region: CASSSRPSVNTGELFF. DNA for the CDR3: TGTGCCAGCAGCTCAAGACCTAGCGTAAACACCGGGGAGCTGTTTTTT.

In this sample, this clonotype turned up many times. This sequence joins TRBV7-2 and TRBJ2-5; 8 nucleotides line up with TRBD2. There are 14 residues in the CDR3. V was clipped by 3 bases and J by 4 bases; unmatched bases: 4. Germline V gene data show CDR1 as SGHTA and CDR2 as FQGNSA. CDR3: CASSFRTSRETQYF. CDR3 nucleotide sequence: TGTGCCAGCAGCTTTCGGACTAGCCGAGAGACCCAGTACTTC.

A word on this clonotype: A far larger clone is off by one base, so a read error is likely. The genes are TRBV5-3 and TRBJ2-1; weak D call: TRBD1 (6 bases). Being an ORF, TRBV5-3 has a function that is uncertain. CDR3 length equals 13 residues. CDR3 in DNA: TGTGCCAGCAGCTTAAGGGGGTCCTACGAGCAGTTCTTC. It codes for CASSLRGSYEQFF.

This clonotype was recorded at least ten times. CDR3: CASSYGAGELFF. Here the CDR3 DNA reads TGTGCCAGCAGTTACGGGGCCGGGGAGCTGTTTTTT. The gene calls are TRBV6-6 and TRBJ2-2; D unresolved. The CDR3 runs 12 residues. CDR1 MNHNY and CDR2 SVGAGI come from the germline V gene (reference sequence). Deletions cut 2 bases from V and 6 bases from J, with 4 bases between.

This clonotype has a count of ten or more. This sequence joins TRBV2 and TRBJ2-5, with TRBD1 as a possible D gene (5 bases). The CDR3 covers 17 residues. Germline loops: CDR1 SNHLY, CDR2 FYNNEI. Trimming took 1 base from V and 2 from J, leaving 17 bases between them. Here the CDR3 reads CASSEVRLGARQETQYF. CDR3 bases: TGTGCCAGCAGTGAAGTACGCTTAGGGGCCAGACAAGAGACCCAGTACTTC.

This clonotype was picked up many times. The gene calls are TRBV28 and TRBJ2-1; D assignment may be TRBD1 or TRBD2 (5 bases each). V was clipped by 1 base and J by 3 bases, with 10 bases between them. Germline V gives CDR1 MDHEN, CDR2 SYDVKM. CDR3 length: 15 residues. This chain's CDR3 is CASSLLGTRYNEQFF. In DNA form, the CDR3 reads TGTGCCAGCAGTTTATTGGGGACCCGCTACAATGAGCAGTTCTTC.

In this sample, this clonotype turned up many times. This chain joins TRBV7-9 and TRBJ1-4; no firm D call. The V and J ends lost 4 bases and 2 bases respectively, with 11 bases between them. This CDR3 is built from 15 residues. From germline, CDR1 is SEHNR and CDR2 FQNEAQ (reference sequence). The CDR3 loop reads CASSSRTGTNEKLFF. CDR3 DNA: TGTGCCAGCAGCTCCCGCACTGGGACTAATGAAAAACTGTTTTTT.

This clonotype was counted many times. The chain couples TRBV5-1 to TRBJ2-7, with a possible D match to TRBD1 (6 bases). The CDR3 extends over 12 amino acids. V shed 2 bases and J shed 6 bases, with 9 bases lying between them. Germline V CDR1 and CDR2: SGHRS, YFSETQ. The CDR3 sequence is CASSLQGLEQYF. CDR3 nucleotides: TGCGCCAGCAGCTTACAGGGTCTCGAGCAGTACTTC.